This T cell receptor beta chain was documented in a study of shared clonotypes between healthy human individuals. Study-level results: Non-shared clonotypes displayed generation probabilities falling below those of clonotypes present in all four donors. Roughly 4.6% of naive CD4 clonotypes were common to a handful of donors.

Template for every sorted-subset replicate PCR totaled about 0.2 ug DNA, roughly 30,000 T cell genomes. Original methodology: Junction-only sequences without quality scores came from ImmunoSEQ, so filtering differed. TCRdb's copy holds only in-frame clones and misses some; the assay was immunoSEQ multiplex PCR. D and trimming come from the DNA, and the V and J calls and clone size come from that table. Of around 2,000,000 clones in the sample, about 95% were seen once. Concerning this clone itself: Its matching antigen is unknown. Other DNA sequences in this sample translate to the same CDR3.

Naive CD8 cells were CD45RO-negative, positively selected for CCR7, excluding terminally differentiated effector memory CD45RA+ cells. The length of the CDR3 is 13 residues. Trimming cost V 3 bases and J 1 base, with 4 bases left between them. Germline loops: CDR1 SGDLS, CDR2 YYNGEE. The sequence derives from a man aged 18 to 35 in good health. The genes are TRBV9 and TRBJ2-2, with D uncertain. Sample: naive CD8+ T cells sorted from blood. CDR3 sequence (DNA): TGTGCCAGCAGCGACCGGAACACCGGGGAGCTGTTTTTT. Residues: CASSDRNTGELFF.